Reported below is one T cell receptor (beta chain). The CDR3 length is 16 residues. Germline V gives CDR1 SGHDN, CDR2 FVKESK. V shed 2 bases, J shed 8 bases, and the junction held 9 bases outside the gene matches. Participants were placed into cohorts based on the clinical history they reported. The data were obtained in a study of blood T cell repertoires in COVID-19. Across the study: Sites across the United States, Italy and Spain contributed samples from acute and convalescent COVID-19. PBMCs, B-cell-depleted T cells, or T cells were the source of the cDNA or gDNA that made up the material.

Under the authors' procedure: Reference gene primer amplification in the assay estimated nucleated cell counts. This table comes from immunoSEQ multiplex PCR, and its TCRdb copy is limited to in-frame clones, with some not included. From that table come the V and J calls and clone size; the DNA was used to work out D and trimming. Of hundreds of thousands of clones listed, about nine tenths are singletons. The source is a woman younger than 45 with acute COVID-19. The sequencing input was PBMCs or T cells enriched from blood (not recorded which). The chain recombines TRBV14 with TRBJ1-4; 9 bases align to TRBD1. The CDR3 sequence: CASSQSPGQGGEKLFF. In DNA, the CDR3 is TGTGCCAGCAGCCAATCGCCGGGACAGGGTGGAGAAAAACTGTTTTTT.